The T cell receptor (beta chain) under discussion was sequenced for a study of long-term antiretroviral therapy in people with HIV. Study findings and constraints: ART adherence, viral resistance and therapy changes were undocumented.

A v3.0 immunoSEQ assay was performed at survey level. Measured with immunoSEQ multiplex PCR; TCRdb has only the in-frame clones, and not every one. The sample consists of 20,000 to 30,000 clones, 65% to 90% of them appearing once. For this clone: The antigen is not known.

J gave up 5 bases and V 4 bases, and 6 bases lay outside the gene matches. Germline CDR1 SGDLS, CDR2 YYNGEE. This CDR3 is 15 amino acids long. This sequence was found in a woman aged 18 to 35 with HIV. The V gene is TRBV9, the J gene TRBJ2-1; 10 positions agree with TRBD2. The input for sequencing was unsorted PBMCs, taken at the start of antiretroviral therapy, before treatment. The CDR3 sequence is CASSQSGRADNEQFF. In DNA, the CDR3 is TGTGCCAGCAGCCAGAGCGGGAGGGCCGACAATGAGCAGTTCTTC.